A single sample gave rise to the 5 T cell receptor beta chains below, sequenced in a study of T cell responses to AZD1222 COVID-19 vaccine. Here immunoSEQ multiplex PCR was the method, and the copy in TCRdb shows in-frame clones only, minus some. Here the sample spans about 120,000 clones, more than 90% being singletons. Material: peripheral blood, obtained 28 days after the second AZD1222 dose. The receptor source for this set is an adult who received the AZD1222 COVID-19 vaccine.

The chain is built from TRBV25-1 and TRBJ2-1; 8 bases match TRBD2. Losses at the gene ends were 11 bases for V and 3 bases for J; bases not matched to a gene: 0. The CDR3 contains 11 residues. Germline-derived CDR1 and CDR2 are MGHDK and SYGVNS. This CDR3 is CAAGGYNEQFF. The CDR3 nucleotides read TGTGCCGCGGGGGGCTACAATGAGCAGTTCTTC.

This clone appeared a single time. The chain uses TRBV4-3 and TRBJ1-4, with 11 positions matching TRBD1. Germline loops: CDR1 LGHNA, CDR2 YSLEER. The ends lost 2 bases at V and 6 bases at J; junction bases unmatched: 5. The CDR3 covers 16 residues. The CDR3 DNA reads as TGCGCCAGCAGCCAACTCGGGACAGGGGGTTATGAAAAACTGTTTTTT. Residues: CASSQLGTGGYEKLFF.

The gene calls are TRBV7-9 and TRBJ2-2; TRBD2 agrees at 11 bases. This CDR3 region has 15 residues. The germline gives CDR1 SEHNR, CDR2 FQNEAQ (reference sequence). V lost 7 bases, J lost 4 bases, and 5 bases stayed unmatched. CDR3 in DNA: TGTGCCAGCACCTTCCTAGCGGGGGGCACCGGGGAGCTGTTTTTT. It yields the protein CASTFLAGGTGELFF.

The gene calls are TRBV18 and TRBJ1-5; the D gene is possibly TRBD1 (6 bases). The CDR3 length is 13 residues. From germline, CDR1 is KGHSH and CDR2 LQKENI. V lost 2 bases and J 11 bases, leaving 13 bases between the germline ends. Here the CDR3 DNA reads TGTGCCAGCTCACCAGAGACAGGAGGGACCCAGCATTTT. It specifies CASSPETGGTQHF.

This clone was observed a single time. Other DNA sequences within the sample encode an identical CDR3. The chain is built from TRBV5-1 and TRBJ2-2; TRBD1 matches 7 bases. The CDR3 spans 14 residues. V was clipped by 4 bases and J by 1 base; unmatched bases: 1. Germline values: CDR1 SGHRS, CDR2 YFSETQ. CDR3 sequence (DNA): TGCGCCAGCAGCGGGACAGTGAACACCGGGGAGCTGTTTTTT. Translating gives CASSGTVNTGELFF.